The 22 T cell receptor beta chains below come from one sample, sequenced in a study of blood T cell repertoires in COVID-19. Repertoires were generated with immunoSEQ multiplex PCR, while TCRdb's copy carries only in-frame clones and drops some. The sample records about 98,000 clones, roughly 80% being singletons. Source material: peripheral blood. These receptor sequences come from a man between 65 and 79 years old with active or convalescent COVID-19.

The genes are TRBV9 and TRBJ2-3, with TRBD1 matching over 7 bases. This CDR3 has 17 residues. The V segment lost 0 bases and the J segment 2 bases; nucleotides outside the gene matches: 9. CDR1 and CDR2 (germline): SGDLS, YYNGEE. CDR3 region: CASSVGIGGRITDTQYF. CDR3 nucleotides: TGTGCCAGCAGCGTAGGGATAGGGGGCCGAATCACAGATACGCAGTATTTT.

In DNA, the CDR3 is TGTGCCAGCAGCTTCGCAGCGGGGGGCGTCGATGAGCAGTTCTTC. Translated: CASSFAAGGVDEQFF. The rearrangement links TRBV11-1 to TRBJ2-1, with TRBD2 identical over 9 bases. Losses at the gene ends were 3 bases for V and 8 bases for J; bases not matched to a gene: 8. Germline assignment: CDR1 SGHAT and CDR2 FQDESV (reference sequence). This CDR3 has 15 residues.

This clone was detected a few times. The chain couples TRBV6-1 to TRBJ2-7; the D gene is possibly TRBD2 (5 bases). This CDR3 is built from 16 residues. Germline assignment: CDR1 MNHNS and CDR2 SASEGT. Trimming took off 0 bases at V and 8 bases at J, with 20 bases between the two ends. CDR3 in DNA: TGTGCCAGCAGTGAAGCTCTCAACGGGGTTCTGGCGAAGCAGTACTTC. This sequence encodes CASSEALNGVLAKQYF.

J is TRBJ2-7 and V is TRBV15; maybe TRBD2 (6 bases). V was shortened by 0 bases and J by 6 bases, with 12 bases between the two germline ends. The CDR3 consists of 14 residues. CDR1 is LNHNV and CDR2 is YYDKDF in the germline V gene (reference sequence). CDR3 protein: CATSRDTLAREQYF. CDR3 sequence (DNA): TGTGCCACCAGCAGAGATACGCTAGCGCGCGAGCAGTACTTC.

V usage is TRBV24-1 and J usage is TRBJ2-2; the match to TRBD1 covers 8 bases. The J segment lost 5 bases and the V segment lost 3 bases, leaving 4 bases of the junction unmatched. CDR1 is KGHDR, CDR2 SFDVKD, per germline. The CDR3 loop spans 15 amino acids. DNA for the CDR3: TGTGCCACCAGTGATGCAGGGGGCATTACCGGGGAGCTGTTTTTT. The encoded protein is CATSDAGGITGELFF.

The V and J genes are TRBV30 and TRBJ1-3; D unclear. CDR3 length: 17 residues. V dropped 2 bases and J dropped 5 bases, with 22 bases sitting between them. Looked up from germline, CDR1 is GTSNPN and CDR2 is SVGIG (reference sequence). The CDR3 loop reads CAWSPGLFARQRNTIYF. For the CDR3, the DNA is TGTGCCTGGAGTCCCGGGTTGTTTGCGAGGCAGAGAAACACCATATATTTT. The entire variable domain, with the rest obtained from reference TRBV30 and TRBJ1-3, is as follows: SQTIHQWPATLVQPVGSPLSLECTVEGTSNPNLYWYRQAAGRGLQLLFYSVGIGQISSEVPQNLSASRPQDRQFILSSKKLLLSDSGFYLCAWSPGLFARQRNTIYFGEGSWLTVV.

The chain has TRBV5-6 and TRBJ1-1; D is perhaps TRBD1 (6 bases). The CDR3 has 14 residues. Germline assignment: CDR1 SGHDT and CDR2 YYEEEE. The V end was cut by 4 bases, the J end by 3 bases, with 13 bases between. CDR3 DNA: TGTGCCAGCAGCGTCCTTACAGGGTACACTGAAGCTTTCTTT. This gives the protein CASSVLTGYTEAFF.

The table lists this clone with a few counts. The CDR3: CASSPRGLGASYNEQFF. DNA for the CDR3: TGTGCCAGCAGTCCAAGGGGGCTCGGGGCCTCCTACAATGAGCAGTTCTTC. The chain recombines TRBV27 with TRBJ2-1; TRBD1 aligns across 7 bases. The CDR3 totals 17 residues. Germline V gene data show CDR1 as MNHEY and CDR2 as SMNVEV (reference sequence). After removal of 5 bases from V and 0 bases from J, the junction contained 10 bases not matched to a gene.

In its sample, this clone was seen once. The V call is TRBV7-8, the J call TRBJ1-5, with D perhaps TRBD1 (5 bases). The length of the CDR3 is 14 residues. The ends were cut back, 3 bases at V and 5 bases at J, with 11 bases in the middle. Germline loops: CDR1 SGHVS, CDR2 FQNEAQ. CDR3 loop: CASSLDLGHQPQHF. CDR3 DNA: TGTGCCAGCAGCTTGGACCTGGGGCATCAGCCCCAGCATTTT.

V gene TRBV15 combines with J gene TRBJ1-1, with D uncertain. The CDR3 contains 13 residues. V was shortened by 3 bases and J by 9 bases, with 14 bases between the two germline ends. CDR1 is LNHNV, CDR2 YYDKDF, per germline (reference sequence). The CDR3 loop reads CATSSLPREQAFF. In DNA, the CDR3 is TGTGCCACCAGCAGTCTTCCCCGGGAGCAAGCTTTCTTT.

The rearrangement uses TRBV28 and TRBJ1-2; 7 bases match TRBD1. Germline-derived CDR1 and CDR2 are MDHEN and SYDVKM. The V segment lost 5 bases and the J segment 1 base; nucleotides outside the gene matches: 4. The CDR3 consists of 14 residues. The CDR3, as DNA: TGTGCCAGCAGTCCCGGGACAGTTAACTATGGCTACACCTTC. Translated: CASSPGTVNYGYTF.

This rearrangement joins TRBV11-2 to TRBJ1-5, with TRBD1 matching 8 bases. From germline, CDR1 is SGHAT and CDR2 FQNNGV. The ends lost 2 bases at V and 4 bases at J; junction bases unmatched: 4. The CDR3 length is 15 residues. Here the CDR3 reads CASSLTQGANQPQHF. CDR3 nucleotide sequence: TGTGCCAGCAGCTTAACGCAGGGGGCGAATCAGCCCCAGCATTTT.

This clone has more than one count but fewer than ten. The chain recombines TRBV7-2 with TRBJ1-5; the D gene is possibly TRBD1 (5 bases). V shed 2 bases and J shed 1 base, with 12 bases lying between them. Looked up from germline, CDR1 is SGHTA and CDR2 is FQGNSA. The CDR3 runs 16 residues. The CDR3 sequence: CASSLLGGGSNQPQHF. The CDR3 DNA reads TGTGCCAGCAGCTTATTGGGCGGGGGAAGCAATCAGCCCCAGCATTTT.

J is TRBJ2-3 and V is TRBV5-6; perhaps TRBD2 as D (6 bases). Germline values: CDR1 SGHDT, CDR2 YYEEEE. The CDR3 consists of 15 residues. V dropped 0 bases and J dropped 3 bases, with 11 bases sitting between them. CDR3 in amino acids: CASSLVGGETDTQYF. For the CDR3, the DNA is TGTGCCAGCAGCTTGGTTGGCGGGGAAACAGATACGCAGTATTTT.

The CDR3 sequence is CASSFPRQAPTYNEQFF. DNA for the CDR3: TGTGCCAGTAGTTTCCCCCGACAGGCGCCCACGTACAATGAGCAGTTCTTC. V usage is TRBV19 and J usage is TRBJ2-1; a weak D match, TRBD1 (6 bases). The CDR3 runs to 17 residues. Trimming pared 5 bases from V and 4 bases from J, leaving 21 bases between. Per germline, CDR1 LNHDA and CDR2 SQIVND (reference sequence).

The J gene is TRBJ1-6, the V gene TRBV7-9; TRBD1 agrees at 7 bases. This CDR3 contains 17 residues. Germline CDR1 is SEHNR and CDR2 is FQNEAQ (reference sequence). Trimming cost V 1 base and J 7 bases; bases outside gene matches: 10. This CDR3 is CASSLGHRGLVNSPLHF. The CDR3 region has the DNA TGTGCCAGCAGCTTAGGGCACAGGGGTTTGGTGAATTCACCCCTCCACTTT.

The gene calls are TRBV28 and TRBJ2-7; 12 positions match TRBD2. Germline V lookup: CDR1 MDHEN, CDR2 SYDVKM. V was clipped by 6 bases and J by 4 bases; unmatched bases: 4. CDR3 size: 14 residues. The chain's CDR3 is CASRSSGGAYEQYF. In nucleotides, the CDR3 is TGTGCCAGCAGGTCTAGCGGGGGGGCTTACGAGCAGTACTTC.

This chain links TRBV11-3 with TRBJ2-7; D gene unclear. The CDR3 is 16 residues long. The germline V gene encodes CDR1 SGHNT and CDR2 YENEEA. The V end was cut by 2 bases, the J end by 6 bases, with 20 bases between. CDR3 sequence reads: CASSLPSRQGPFEQYF. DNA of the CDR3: TGTGCCAGCAGCTTACCATCCAGACAAGGTCCGTTCGAGCAGTACTTC.

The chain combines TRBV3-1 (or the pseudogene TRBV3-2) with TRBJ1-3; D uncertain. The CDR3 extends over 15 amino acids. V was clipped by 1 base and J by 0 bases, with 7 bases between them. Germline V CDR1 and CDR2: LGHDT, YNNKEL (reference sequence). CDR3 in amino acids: CASSQATSSGNTIYF. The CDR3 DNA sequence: TGTGCCAGCAGCCAAGCGACAAGCTCTGGAAACACCATATATTTT.

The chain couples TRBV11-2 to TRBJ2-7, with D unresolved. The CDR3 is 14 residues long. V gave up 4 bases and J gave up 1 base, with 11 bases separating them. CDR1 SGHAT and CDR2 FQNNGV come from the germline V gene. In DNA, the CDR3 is TGTGCCAGCAGCTCCCTTAGCTCATCCTACGAGCAGTACTTC. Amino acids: CASSSLSSSYEQYF.

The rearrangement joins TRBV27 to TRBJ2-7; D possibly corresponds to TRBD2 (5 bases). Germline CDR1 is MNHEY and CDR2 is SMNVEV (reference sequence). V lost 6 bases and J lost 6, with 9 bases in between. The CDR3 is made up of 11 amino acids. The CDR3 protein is CASSVGSEQYF. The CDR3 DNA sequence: TGTGCCAGCAGCGTAGGGAGCGAGCAGTACTTC.

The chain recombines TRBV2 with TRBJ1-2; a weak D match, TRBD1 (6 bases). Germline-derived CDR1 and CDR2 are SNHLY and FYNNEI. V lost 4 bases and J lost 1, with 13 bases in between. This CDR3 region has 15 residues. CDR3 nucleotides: TGTGCCAGCAGTGGTCGGGACAATATTAACTATGGCTACACCTTC. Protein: CASSGRDNINYGYTF.